Given below is one TCR beta chain in context. These data originate in a study of CD8 T cells in Susac syndrome. With random hexamers, about 0.45 to 1 ug RNA was reverse transcribed. TCRdb ran MiXCR on the immunoSEQ multiplex PCR reads and lists one entry per CDR3 protein. The table records 130,000 or so distinct CDR3 sequences, roughly 80% of them present only once. V lost 6 bases, J lost 3 bases, and 17 bases lay in between. From germline, CDR1 is LGHNA and CDR2 YSLEER. This CDR3 has 15 residues. The V call is TRBV4-3, the J call TRBJ1-1; D may be TRBD1 (5 bases). The receptor was derived from a human donor with multiple sclerosis. What was sequenced was CD8+ T cells from PBMCs. The CDR3 DNA is TGCGCCAGCAGGGCTTGGGACGGGCCCGACACTGAAGCTTTCTTT. This encodes CASRAWDGPDTEAFF.